This record looks at one TCR beta chain sequence and its context. Which antigen it targets is not known. Library generation was performed with 5' RACE. Preparation of each TCR library used approximately 3,700 ng of total RNA. For each sample, cDNA was synthesized in eight separate reactions using SMARTScribe reverse transcriptase. Unique molecular identifiers containing a 6-nucleotide sample barcode were introduced through template switching during cDNA synthesis. TCRalpha and TCRbeta cDNA was amplified in two nested PCRs of approximately 17 and 9 cycles, and bead purification was carried out after each PCR. Before amplification, the cDNA was treated with uracil DNA-glycosylase and purified using the QIAquick PCR purification kit. In the second PCR, Illumina TruSeq-compatible adapters and sample-specific barcodes were added. Library quality and concentration were assessed using TapeStation and Qubit, and 5 ng of each library was pooled. Sequencing of the pooled libraries was done on an Illumina HiSeq2500 single-index Rapid Run using custom sequencing primers and 2 x 100 bp reads. As for the original processing: MiGEC version 1.2.6 was used for UMI-based consensus assembly, which corrected PCR and sequencing errors. MiXCR version 2.1.1 was used to carry out V(D)J alignment, clonotype assembly and CDR3 extraction. Normalisation of gene usage, clonotype sharing and MAIT/NKT TCR abundance was achieved by analysing the top 1000, 10 000 and 20 000 clonotypes per sample. After downsampling to 27 000 UMIs, diversity was calculated as the inverse Simpson index using the vegan R package. Paired Mann-Whitney U tests were applied to discordant twin pairs, and Benjamini-Hochberg correction was used for multiple testing. With the reads reprocessed by TCRdb, a single entry stands for each CDR3 protein sequence and no DNA is reported. TCRdb, rather than the study authors, made the V and J calls. The table held for this sample gives approximately 400,000 distinct CDR3 sequences. 2% to 3% of the sample comes from the top ten.

This record belongs to a study of monozygotic twins with inflammatory bowel disease (dated by TCRdb to between 2018 and 2021). Study-level background: A total of 28 monozygotic twin pairs were included in the full study, comprising nine German pairs (four IBD-concordant, five IBD-discordant) and 19 IBD-discordant Danish pairs. Disease-associated traits were sought mainly through comparisons between IBD patients and their genetically identical healthy co-twins within discordant pairs. Each individual had, on average, about 151 000 unique TCRalpha sequences and 181 000 unique TCRbeta sequences available for analysis. The investigation overall reported the following: Repertoire similarity did not differ between concordant and discordant twins, which could be due to limited statistical power. Measured by the inverse Simpson index, TCRbeta repertoire diversity was lower in IBD patients than in their healthy co-twins. Compared with healthy twins, IBD patients shared fewer clonotypes with other individuals, and the difference was most pronounced in patients with signs of disease activity. Different T cell subtypes could not be distinguished in the analysis. Because patients were on differing immunosuppressive treatments, the repertoires may have picked up extra background noise and inter-individual variability. No single strong signal or clonotype linked to IBD turned up in the results, so the idea that one exists was not supported.

From each donor, an approximately 2.5 ml peripheral blood sample was collected into PAXgene tubes and stored at -80 degrees C. Total RNA was isolated from whole blood with the PAXgene blood miRNA kit on an automated QIAcube, without T cell sorting. Peripheral blood from monozygotic twin pairs concordant or discordant for inflammatory bowel disease was subjected to deep TCRalpha and TCRbeta repertoire profiling with unique molecular barcoding. Smoking habits were recorded for all twin pairs, with individuals classified as current, former or never smokers. Per the germline V gene, SGHAT is the CDR1 and FQNNGV is the CDR2. From cysteine to phenylalanine, the CDR3 is 18 amino acids long. No DNA sequence was recorded.

The sequence was obtained from a human donor with ulcerative colitis or Crohn's disease, or a healthy co-twin of an affected twin (not recorded which). The chain links TRBV11-2 with TRBJ2-1; the TRBD1 assignment by TCRdb is unverifiable without DNA. Sequenced: blood. The CDR3 region: CASSFNHDRDRVNNEQFF. This CDR3, with the reference TRBV11-2 and TRBJ2-1 proteins standing in past its ends, gives the full variable domain EAGVAQSPRYKIIEKRQSVAFWCNPISGHATLYWYQQILGQGPKLLIQFQNNGVVDDSQLPKDRFSAERLKGVDSTLKIQPAKLEDSAVYLCASSFNHDRDRVNNEQFFGPGTRLTVL.